This T cell receptor (beta chain) was retrieved from a study of T-cell memory formation after mild COVID-19. The study, taken as a whole, reports: CD4+ contracting clones were found mainly in CM and EM, and CD8+ ones in EMRA.

This CDR3 comprises 16 residues. V was trimmed by 1 base and J by 5 bases, leaving 17 bases between them. Germline V lookup: CDR1 SSHAT, CDR2 FNYEAQ (reference sequence). Via MiXCR, TCRdb re-called the 5' RACE reads, giving one row per CDR3 protein. This sample carries approximately 48,000 distinct CDR3 sequences, around 7.2% of them seen once, and the ten largest clones take more than 1.3%. In its sample, this clonotype ranks as medium-sized (0.01 to 0.1%). Its specificity is not known. The genes are TRBV7-7 and TRBJ2-5; the D gene could be TRBD1 or TRBD2 (5 bases each). Sequencing was carried out using PBMCs or a T cell subset sorted from them (not recorded which). The source is a young man who had mild COVID-19 (a few samples of this study predate the infection). Cell type and time point are not known. The CDR3 spells CASSLEVQGAGETQYF. CDR3 sequence (DNA): TGTGCCAGCAGCTTAGAGGTGCAGGGTGCGGGTGAGACCCAGTACTTC.